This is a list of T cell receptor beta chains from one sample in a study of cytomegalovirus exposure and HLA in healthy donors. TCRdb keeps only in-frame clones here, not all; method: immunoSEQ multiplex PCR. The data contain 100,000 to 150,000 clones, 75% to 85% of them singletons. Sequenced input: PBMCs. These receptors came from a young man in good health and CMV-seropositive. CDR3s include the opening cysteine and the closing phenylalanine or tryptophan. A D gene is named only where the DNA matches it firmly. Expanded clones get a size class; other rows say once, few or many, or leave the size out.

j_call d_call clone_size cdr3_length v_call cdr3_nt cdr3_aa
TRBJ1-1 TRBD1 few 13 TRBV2 TGTGCCAGCAGGGGACAGGGGGACACTGAAGCTTTCTTT CASRGQGDTEAFF
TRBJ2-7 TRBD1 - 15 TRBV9 TGTGCCAGCAGTTTAGGGGACAGGGGGGCACGTGAGCAGTACTTC CASSLGDRGAREQYF
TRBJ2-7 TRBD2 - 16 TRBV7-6 TGTGCCAGCAGTGCAACTCTAGCGGGGAGCTCCTACGAGCAGTACTTC CASSATLAGSSYEQYF
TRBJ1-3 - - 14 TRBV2 TGTGCCAGCAGTAGGGACATCTCTGGAAACACCATATATTTT CASSRDISGNTIYF
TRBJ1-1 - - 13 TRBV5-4 TGTGCCAGCAGCACGACAGAGAACACTGAAGCTTTCTTT CASSTTENTEAFF
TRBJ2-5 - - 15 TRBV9 TGTGCCAGCAGCGTAGAAGGAGGGGCCCAAGAGACCCAGTACTTC CASSVEGGAQETQYF
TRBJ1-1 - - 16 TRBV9 TGTGCCAGCAGCGTATCTCAGACTAGCATGAACACTGAAGCTTTCTTT CASSVSQTSMNTEAFF
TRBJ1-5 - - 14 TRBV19 TGTGCCAGTCAGTATAGGGGTTATGGTCAGCCCCAGCATTTT CASQYRGYGQPQHF
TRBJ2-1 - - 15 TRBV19 TGTGCCAGTAGTATCGCGGGTTACTCCTACAATGAGCAGTTCTTC CASSIAGYSYNEQFF
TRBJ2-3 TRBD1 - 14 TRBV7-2 TGTGCCAGCACCAACGGACAGGTCACAGATACGCAGTATTTT CASTNGQVTDTQYF
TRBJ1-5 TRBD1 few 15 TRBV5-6 TGTGCCAGCAGCCGGGGACAGAAGGGCGGTCAGCCCCAGCATTTT CASSRGQKGGQPQHF
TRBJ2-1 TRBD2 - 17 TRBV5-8 TGTGCCAGCAGCGCTCGTGGCGGGGGGGCAAATTACAATGAGCAGTTCTTC CASSARGGGANYNEQFF
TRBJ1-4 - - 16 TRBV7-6 TGTGCCAGCAGCTTAGTAAGGGGGACAACTAATGAAAAACTGTTTTTT CASSLVRGTTNEKLFF
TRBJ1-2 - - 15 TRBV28 TGTGCCAGCAGATACCGGGACACCATCGCCTATGGCTACACCTTC CASRYRDTIAYGYTF
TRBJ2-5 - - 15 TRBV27 TGTGCCAGCAGTTTAGGTTTGGGGGCGGGAGAGACCCAGTACTTC CASSLGLGAGETQYF
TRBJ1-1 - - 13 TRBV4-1 TGCGCCAGCAGCCGGATGGAGGAGACTGAAGCTTTCTTT CASSRMEETEAFF
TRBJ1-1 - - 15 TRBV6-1 TGTGCCAGCAGGTCCGGTCAACGCGTCGGGGCTGAAGCTTTCTTT CASRSGQRVGAEAFF
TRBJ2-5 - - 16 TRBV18 TGTGCCAGCTCCCCGTCAGTAGGGGATAGAAAAGAGACCCAGTACTTC CASSPSVGDRKETQYF
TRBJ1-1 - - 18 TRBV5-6 TGTGCCAGCAGCTTGGTCCGCCAGAAATTGGCACTGAACACTGAAGCTTTCTTT CASSLVRQKLALNTEAFF
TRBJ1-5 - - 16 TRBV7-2 TGTGCCAGCAGCTGGGGCCCAGGGAATAGCAATCAGCCCCAGCATTTT CASSWGPGNSNQPQHF
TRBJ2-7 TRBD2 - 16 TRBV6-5 TGTGCCAGCAGTTACGGGTCTAGCGGGGGGTCCCACGAGCAGTACTTC CASSYGSSGGSHEQYF
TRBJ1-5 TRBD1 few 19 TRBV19 TGTGCCAGTAGTAAGGGCCGGGGACAGGGGGAATATAGCAATCAGCCCCAGCATTTT CASSKGRGQGEYSNQPQHF
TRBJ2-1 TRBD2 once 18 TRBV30 TGTGCCTGCCTTGACAGCGGGGGGTCGAGGAGCTCCTACAATGAGCAGTTCTTC CACLDSGGSRSSYNEQFF
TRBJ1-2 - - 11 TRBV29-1 TGCAGCGAGAGGACAGTAAGTGGCTACACCTTC CSERTVSGYTF
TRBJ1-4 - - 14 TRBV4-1 TGCGCCAGCAGCCCCCTGGGACTGGGGGAAAAACTGTTTTTT CASSPLGLGEKLFF
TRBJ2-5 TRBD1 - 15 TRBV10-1 TGCGCCAGCAGTGAGGGGGACAGGGGCGGCGGGACCCAGTACTTC CASSEGDRGGGTQYF
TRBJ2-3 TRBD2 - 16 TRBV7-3 TGTGCCAGCAGCTCTTGGACTAGCGGGGAGACAGATACGCAGTATTTT CASSSWTSGETDTQYF
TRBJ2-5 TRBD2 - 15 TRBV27 TGTGCCAGCAGTTACATGGCGGGGGGCCTGGAGACCCAGTACTTC CASSYMAGGLETQYF
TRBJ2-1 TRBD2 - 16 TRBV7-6 TGTGCCAGCAGCGAACTAGCGGGGGGGCCCAACAATGAGCAGTTCTTC CASSELAGGPNNEQFF
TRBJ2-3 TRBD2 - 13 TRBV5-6 TGTGCCAGCAGCTTTAGCGGGGCAGATACGCAGTATTTT CASSFSGADTQYF
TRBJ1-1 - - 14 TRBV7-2 TGTGCCAGCAGATTACAGGGAGGGGGTACTGAAGCTTTCTTT CASRLQGGGTEAFF
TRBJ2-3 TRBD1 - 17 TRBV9 TGTGCCAGCAGCTCCAGCTTAACGGACAGGGGTCGAAATACGCAGTATTTT CASSSSLTDRGRNTQYF
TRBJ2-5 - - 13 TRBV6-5 TGTGCCAGCAGCTGGACATTGGGGGAGACCCAGTACTTC CASSWTLGETQYF
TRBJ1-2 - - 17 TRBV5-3 TGTGCCAGAAGCTTATTTGCTTACAGAGGGCTTTTCTATGGCTACACCTTC CARSLFAYRGLFYGYTF
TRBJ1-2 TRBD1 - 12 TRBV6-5 TGTGCCAACAGGGGGCTTGGGTATGGCTACACCTTC CANRGLGYGYTF
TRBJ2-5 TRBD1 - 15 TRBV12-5 TGTGCTAGTGGTTTGGGACAGACAGGGCAAGAGACCCAGTACTTC CASGLGQTGQETQYF
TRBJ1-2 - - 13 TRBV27 TGTGCCAGCGGGCTTTTTTATTCTTATGGCTACACCTTC CASGLFYSYGYTF